The clone carrying this T cell receptor (beta chain) showed up just once. Its antigen is not known. Study results and limitations: Whole repertoires were not studied in the larger cohort, only one V-J beta rearrangement.

The CDR3 contains 15 residues. The germline V gene has CDR1 DFQATT and CDR2 SNEGSKA (reference sequence). V was clipped by 0 bases and J by 3 bases, with 9 bases between them. TCRdb fed the 5' RACE reads into MiXCR, producing one record per CDR3 protein. The table records approximately 40,000 distinct CDR3 sequences, roughly 31% of them present only once. Input material: tumor-infiltrating memory CD4+ T cells sorted from the breast tumor. Sample subset: memory CD4+ T cells, CD4+CD45RO+CD25-. This chain links TRBV20-1 with TRBJ1-6; unclear D gene. This sequence was found in a female donor with breast cancer. CDR3: CSARERHIYNSPLHF. DNA for the CDR3: TGCAGTGCTAGAGAGCGGCATATCTATAATTCACCCCTCCACTTT.